Each of the 6 T cell receptor beta chains below was sequenced from the same sample in a study of regulatory T cells in long-lasting Graves disease. iRepertoire HTBI primers and Arm-PCR of CDR3 regions built TCR beta libraries. Via MiXCR, TCRdb re-called the multiplex PCR reads, giving one row per CDR3 protein. Among approximately 400,000 distinct CDR3 sequences listed, 15% were seen once. The time point is: newly diagnosed GD, antithyroid drugs for less than 3 months. PBMC-derived RNA was used for the TCR library. These data were also reused for a study on T cells in Graves' hyperthyroidism and ophthalmopathy.

Here the sequenced sample was peripheral blood mononuclear cells (PBMCs), taken at new diagnosis, from a patient treated with antithyroid drugs. Source of these receptors: a woman in her twenties or thirties with Graves disease.

The table lists this clonotype with many counts. The J gene is TRBJ1-1, the V gene TRBV5-1, with D maybe TRBD1 (5 bases). The CDR3 runs 15 residues. Looked up from germline, CDR1 is SGHRS and CDR2 is YFSETQ. The germline V and J ends were trimmed by 4 bases and 4 bases, with 17 bases remaining between them. This chain's CDR3 is CASSNLGGRSTEAFF. CDR3 nucleotides: TGCGCCAGCAGCAACCTGGGGGGTCGGAGCACTGAAGCTTTCTTT.

The rearrangement uses TRBV4-1 and TRBJ1-2; 8 nucleotides match TRBD1. The V and J ends lost 3 bases and 4 bases, in that order; junction bases with no gene match: 7. Germline V gene lookup returns CDR1 MGHRA and CDR2 YSYEKL. The CDR3 has 15 residues. The CDR3 DNA follows: TGCGCCAGCAGCCATGTACCGGGACAGGTCTATGGCTACACCTTC. Residues: CASSHVPGQVYGYTF.

This clonotype showed up just once. The V gene is TRBV15, the J gene TRBJ2-7; no firm D call. Trimming removed 3 bases at V and 2 bases at J, with 5 bases between. CDR3 length: 12 residues. The germline V gene encodes CDR1 LNHNV and CDR2 YYDKDF (reference sequence). In DNA form, the CDR3 reads TGTGCCACCAGCAGGGGCCCCTACGAGCAGTACTTC. This encodes CATSRGPYEQYF.

This clonotype was detected ten times or more. The rearrangement uses TRBV20-1 and TRBJ2-7; no clear D gene. Between the trimmed V and J ends, which lost 3 bases and 0 bases, there was a span of 12 bases. CDR1 and CDR2 (germline): DFQATT, SNEGSKA (reference sequence). The CDR3 sequence is 14 residues long. CDR3 nucleotides: TGCAGTGCTAGCCGTGTGACAAACTCCTACGAGCAGTACTTC. Protein sequence: CSASRVTNSYEQYF.

The chain has TRBV27 and TRBJ2-2; D gene uncertain. The CDR3 has 15 amino acids. The germline V and J ends were trimmed by 3 bases and 0 bases, with 8 bases remaining between them. Germline lookup yields CDR1 MNHEY and CDR2 SMNVEV (reference sequence). CDR3 in amino acids: CASSFWSANTGELFF. CDR3 nucleotides: TGTGCCAGCAGTTTCTGGTCGGCGAACACCGGGGAGCTGTTTTTT.

The chain links TRBV29-1 to TRBJ2-2, with D possibly TRBD1 on 6 matching bases. Trimming stripped 1 base from V and 6 bases from J, with 15 bases between. CDR3 length equals 15 residues. Germline lookup yields CDR1 SQVTM and CDR2 ANQGSEA. The CDR3 DNA sequence: TGCAGCGTTGAAGGTTCGGACAGAGCTCCCGGGGAGCTGTTTTTT. It is translated as CSVEGSDRAPGELFF.